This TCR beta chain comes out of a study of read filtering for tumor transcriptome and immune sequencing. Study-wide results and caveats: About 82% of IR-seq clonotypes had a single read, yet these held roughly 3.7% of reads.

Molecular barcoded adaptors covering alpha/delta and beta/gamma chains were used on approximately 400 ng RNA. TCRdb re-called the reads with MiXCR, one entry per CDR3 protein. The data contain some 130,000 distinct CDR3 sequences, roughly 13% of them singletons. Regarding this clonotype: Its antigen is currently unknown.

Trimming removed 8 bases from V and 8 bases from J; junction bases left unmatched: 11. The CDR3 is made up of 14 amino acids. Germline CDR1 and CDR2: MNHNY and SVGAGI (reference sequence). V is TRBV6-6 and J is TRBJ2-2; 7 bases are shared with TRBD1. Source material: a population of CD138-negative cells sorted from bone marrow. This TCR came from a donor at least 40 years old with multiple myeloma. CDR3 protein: CASRDRDSRGELFF. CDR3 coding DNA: TGTGCCAGCCGGGACAGAGACTCACGGGGGGAGCTGTTTTTT.